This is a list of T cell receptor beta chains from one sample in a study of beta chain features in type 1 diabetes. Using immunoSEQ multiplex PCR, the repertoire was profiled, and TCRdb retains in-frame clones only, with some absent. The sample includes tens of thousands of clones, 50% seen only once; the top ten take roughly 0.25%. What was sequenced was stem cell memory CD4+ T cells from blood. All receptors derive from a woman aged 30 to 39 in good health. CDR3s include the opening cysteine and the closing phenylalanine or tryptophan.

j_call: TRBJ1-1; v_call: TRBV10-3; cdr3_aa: CAISESVGASREAFF
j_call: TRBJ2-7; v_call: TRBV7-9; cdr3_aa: CASSTPGLAAYEQYF
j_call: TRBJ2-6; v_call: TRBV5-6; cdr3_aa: CASSLLQGSGANVLTF
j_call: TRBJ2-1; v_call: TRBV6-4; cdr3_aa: CASSPGLAGAKEQFF
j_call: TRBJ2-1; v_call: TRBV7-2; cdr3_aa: CASSPLAGGVGQFF
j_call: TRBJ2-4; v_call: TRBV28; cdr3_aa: CASSLLLNIQYF
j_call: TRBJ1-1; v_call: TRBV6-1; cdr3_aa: CASSFSRENTEAFF
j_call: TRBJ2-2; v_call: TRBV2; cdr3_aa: CASTGQGALTGELFF
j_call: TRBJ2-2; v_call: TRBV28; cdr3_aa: CASSPPGTLTGELFF
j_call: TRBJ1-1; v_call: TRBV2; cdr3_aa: CASSEGWPMNTEAFF
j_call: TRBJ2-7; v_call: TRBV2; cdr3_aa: CARSPISGTTTKYF
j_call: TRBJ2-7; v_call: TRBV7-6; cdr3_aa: CASSEYLGQSYEQYF
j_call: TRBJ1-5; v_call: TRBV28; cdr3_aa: CASTPQGARSNQPQHF
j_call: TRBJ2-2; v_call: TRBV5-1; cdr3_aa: CASSLGLGLQGELFF
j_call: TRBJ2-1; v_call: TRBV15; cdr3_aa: CATSRDASGRRQFF
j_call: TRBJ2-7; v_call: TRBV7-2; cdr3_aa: CASSFLLTSGAYEQYF
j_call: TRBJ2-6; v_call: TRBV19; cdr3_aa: CASRRQGALSLSRGANVLTF
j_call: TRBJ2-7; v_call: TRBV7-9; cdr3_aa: CASSDSTESPYEQYF
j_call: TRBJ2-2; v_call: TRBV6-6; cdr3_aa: CASIDSSDTGELFF
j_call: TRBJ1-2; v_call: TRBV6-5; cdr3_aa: CASSSRQGGYGYTF
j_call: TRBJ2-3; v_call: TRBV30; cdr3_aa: CAWTTSADTQYF
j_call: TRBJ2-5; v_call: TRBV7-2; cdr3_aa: CASSLAGRGETQYF
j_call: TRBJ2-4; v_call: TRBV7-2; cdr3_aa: CASSQDRAGSQYF
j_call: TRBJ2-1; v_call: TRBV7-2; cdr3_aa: CASSLAGTSGYNEQFF
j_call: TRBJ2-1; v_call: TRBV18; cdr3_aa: CASSPFQREGNEQFF
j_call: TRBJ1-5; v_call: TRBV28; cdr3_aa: CASSSPPGWDQPQHF
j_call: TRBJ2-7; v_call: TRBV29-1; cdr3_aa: CSVEDQSGGIYEQYF